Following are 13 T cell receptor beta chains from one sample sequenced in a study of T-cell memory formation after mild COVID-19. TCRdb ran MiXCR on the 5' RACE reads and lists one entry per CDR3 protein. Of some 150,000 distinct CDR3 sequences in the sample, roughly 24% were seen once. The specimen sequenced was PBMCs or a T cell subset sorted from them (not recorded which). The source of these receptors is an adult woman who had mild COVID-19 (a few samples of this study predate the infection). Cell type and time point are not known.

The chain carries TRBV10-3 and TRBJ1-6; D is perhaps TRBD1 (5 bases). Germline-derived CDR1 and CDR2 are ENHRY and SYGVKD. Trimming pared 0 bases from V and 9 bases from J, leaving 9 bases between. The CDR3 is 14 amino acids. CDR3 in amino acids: CAISESGGSSPLHF. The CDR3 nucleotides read TGTGCCATCAGTGAGTCTGGGGGGAGTTCACCCCTCCACTTT.

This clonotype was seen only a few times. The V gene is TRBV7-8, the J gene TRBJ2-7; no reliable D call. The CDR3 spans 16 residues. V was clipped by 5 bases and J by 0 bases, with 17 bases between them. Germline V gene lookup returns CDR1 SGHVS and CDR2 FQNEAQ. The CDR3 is CASSKTVTRASYEQYF. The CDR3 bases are TGTGCCAGCAGCAAAACTGTAACCCGCGCCTCCTACGAGCAGTACTTC.

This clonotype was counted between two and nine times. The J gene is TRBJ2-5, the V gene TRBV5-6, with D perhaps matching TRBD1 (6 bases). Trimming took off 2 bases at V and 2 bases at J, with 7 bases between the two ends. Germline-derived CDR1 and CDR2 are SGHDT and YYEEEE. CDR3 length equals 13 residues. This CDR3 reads CASSFQGQETQYF. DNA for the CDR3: TGTGCCAGCAGCTTCCAGGGGCAAGAGACCCAGTACTTC.

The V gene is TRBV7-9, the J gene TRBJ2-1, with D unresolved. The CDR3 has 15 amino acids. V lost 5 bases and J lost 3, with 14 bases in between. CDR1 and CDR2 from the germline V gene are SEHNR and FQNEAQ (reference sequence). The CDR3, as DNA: TGTGCCAGCAGCCTCGCGTTTGGCGGCTACAATGAGCAGTTCTTC. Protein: CASSLAFGGYNEQFF.

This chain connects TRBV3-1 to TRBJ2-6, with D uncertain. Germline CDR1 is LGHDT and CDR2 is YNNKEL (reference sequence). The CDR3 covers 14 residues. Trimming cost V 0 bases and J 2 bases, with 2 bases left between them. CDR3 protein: CASSQDTGANVLTF. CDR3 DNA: TGTGCCAGCAGCCAAGATACTGGGGCCAACGTCCTGACTTTC. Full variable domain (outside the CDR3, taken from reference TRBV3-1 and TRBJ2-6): DTAVSQTPKYLVTQMGNDKSIKCEQNLGHDTMYWYKQDSKKFLKIMFSYNNKELIINETVPNRFSPKSPDKAHLNLHINSLELGDSAVYFCASSQDTGANVLTFGAGSRLTVL.

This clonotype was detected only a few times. The CDR3 reads CASSQDSPSGGTYEQYF. The CDR3, as DNA: TGCGCCAGCAGCCAAGATTCACCTAGCGGGGGAACCTACGAGCAGTACTTC. The chain combines TRBV4-1 with TRBJ2-7; 10 bases are a match to TRBD2. Germline V gives CDR1 MGHRA, CDR2 YSYEKL. Losses at the gene ends were 0 bases for V and 2 bases for J; bases not matched to a gene: 7. The CDR3 has 17 amino acids.

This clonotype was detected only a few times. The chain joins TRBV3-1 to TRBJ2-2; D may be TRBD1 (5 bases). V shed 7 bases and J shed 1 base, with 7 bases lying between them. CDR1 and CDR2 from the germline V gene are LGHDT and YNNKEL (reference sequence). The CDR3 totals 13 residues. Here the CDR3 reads CASIGQNTGELFF. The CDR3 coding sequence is TGTGCCAGCATAGGACAGAACACCGGGGAGCTGTTTTTT.

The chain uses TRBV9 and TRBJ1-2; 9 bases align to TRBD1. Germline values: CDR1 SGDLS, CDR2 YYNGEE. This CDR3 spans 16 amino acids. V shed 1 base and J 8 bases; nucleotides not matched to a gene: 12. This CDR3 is CASSVTWTGVEYGYTF. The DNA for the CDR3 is TGTGCCAGCAGCGTAACCTGGACAGGGGTCGAATACGGCTACACCTTC.

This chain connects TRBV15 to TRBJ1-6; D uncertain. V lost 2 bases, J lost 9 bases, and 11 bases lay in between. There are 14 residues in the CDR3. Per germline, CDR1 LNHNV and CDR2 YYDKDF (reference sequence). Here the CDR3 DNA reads TGTGCCACCAGCAGAAATTCCGTAAGTTCACCCCTCCACTTT. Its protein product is CATSRNSVSSPLHF. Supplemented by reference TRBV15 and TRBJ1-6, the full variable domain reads DAMVIQNPRYQVTQFGKPVTLSCSQTLNHNVMYWYQQKSSQAPKLLFHYYDKDFNNEADTPDNFQSRRPNTSFCFLDIRSPGLGDTAMYLCATSRNSVSSPLHFGNGTRLTVT.

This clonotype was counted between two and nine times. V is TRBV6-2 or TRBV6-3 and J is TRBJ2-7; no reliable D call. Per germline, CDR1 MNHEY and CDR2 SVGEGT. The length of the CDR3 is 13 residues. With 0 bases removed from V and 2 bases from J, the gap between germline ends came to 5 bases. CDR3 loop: CASSYSRTYEQYF. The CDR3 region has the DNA TGTGCCAGCAGTTACTCCCGGACCTACGAGCAGTACTTC.

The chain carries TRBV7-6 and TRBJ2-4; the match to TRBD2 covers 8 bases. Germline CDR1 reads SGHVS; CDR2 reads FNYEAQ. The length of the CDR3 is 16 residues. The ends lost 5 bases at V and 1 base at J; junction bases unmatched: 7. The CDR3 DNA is TGTGCCAGCAGCGCTACTAGCGGAGAGGCCAAAAACATTCAGTACTTC. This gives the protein CASSATSGEAKNIQYF.

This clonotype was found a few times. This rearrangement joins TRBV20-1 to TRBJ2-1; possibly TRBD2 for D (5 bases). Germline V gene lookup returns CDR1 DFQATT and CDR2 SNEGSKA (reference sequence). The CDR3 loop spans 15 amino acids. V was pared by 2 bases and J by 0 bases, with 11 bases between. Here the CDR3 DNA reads TGCAGTGCTAGACCCGGAGGCCGCTCCTACAATGAGCAGTTCTTC. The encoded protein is CSARPGGRSYNEQFF.

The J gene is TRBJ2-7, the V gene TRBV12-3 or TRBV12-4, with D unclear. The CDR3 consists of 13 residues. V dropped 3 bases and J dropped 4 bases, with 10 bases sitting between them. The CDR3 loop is CASSLGSEYEQYF. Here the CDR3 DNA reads TGTGCCAGCAGTTTGGGCTCAGAGTACGAGCAGTACTTC.